One and the same sample provided the 25 T cell receptor beta chains below, sequenced in a study of post-analysis software for immune sequencing data (dated by TCRdb to between 2014 and 2017). What the study reported, not specific to this receptor: Patients showed significantly higher frequencies than controls for roughly 5 TRBV segments, among them TRBV5-6, TRBV5-1 and TRBV20-1.

Their cognate antigens are unknown. To prepare the library, PCR was applied. Reads for this sample came from an Illumina HiSeq 2500. To reduce PCR and sequencing biases, unique molecular identifiers were incorporated into the TCR beta cDNA libraries. TCRdb handled the public reads itself, with Q25 trimming in fastp and clone calling in MiXCR, and kept productive beta chains. A single entry per CDR3 protein holds the most common genes and DNA from its merged rows. This sample comprises more than 450,000 distinct CDR3 sequences, roughly 45% of them detected only once. The top ten hold under 2% of the sample. The sample was blood. Receptor source: a girl aged 10 to 17 with multiple sclerosis.

A note on this clonotype: At one of its ends the junction is not consistent with the germline gene, which may arise from a read error. J is TRBJ2-1 and V is TRBV11-2; D is possibly TRBD2 (5 bases). Germline CDR1 and CDR2: SGHAT and FQNNGV. The CDR3 is 13 residues long. Here the CDR3 reads CASSLEAENEQFF. Here the CDR3 DNA reads TGTGCCAGCAGCCTAGAAGCGGAGAATGAGCAGTTCTTC.

The V and J genes are TRBV6-5 and TRBJ2-1; D is ambiguous. Germline V gives CDR1 MNHEY, CDR2 SVGAGI. The CDR3 loop spans 13 amino acids. V gave up 2 bases and J gave up 6 bases, with 8 bases separating them. The CDR3 is CASSYPQANEQFF. The DNA of the CDR3 is TGTGCCAGCAGTTACCCCCAGGCCAATGAGCAGTTCTTC.

This clonotype was seen more than once but under ten times. The chain couples TRBV30 to TRBJ2-1; TRBD2 is a possible D gene (5 bases). The CDR3 contains 12 residues. Germline values: CDR1 GTSNPN, CDR2 SVGIG (reference sequence). Trimming left V 3 bases short and J 8 bases short, with 11 bases between. CDR3 coding DNA: TGTGCCTGGAGCCCGGGGTTATATGAGCAGTTCTTC. As protein: CAWSPGLYEQFF.

The CDR3 DNA is TGTGCCATCGAAGGGGGGCCGCATAGGGAGCAGTTCTTC. This translates into CAIEGGPHREQFF. V gene TRBV10-3 combines with J gene TRBJ2-7; D may be TRBD1 or TRBD2 (6 bases each). The J call may be mistaken, given a closer DNA end match to TRBJ2-1. The CDR3 runs 13 residues. Germline V gene lookup returns CDR1 ENHRY and CDR2 SYGVKD.

This clonotype has just a few counts. The chain combines TRBV11-2 with TRBJ2-5; 7 bases match TRBD1. The CDR3 runs to 17 residues. V gave up 5 bases and J gave up 2 bases; unmatched junction bases: 14. Looked up from germline, CDR1 is SGHAT and CDR2 is FQNNGV. The CDR3 DNA reads TGTGCCAGCAGCCCCGCCCAAAGGGGGCGTCGGCAAGAGACCCAGTACTTC. Its protein is CASSPAQRGRRQETQYF. Combining the CDR3 with reference TRBV11-2 and TRBJ2-5 gives the whole variable domain EAGVAQSPRYKIIEKRQSVAFWCNPISGHATLYWYQQILGQGPKLLIQFQNNGVVDDSQLPKDRFSAERLKGVDSTLKIQPAKLEDSAVYLCASSPAQRGRRQETQYFGPGTRLLVL.

V usage is TRBV4-1 and J usage is TRBJ1-5, with no clear D. This CDR3 region has 16 residues. Per germline, CDR1 MGHRA and CDR2 YSYEKL. The V gene lost 0 bases and the J gene lost 4 bases, with 13 bases spanning the gap. This CDR3 reads CASSQEVGRRNQPQHF. As DNA, the CDR3 is TGCGCCAGCAGCCAAGAAGTGGGCAGAAGGAATCAGCCCCAGCATTTT.

V gene TRBV5-1 combines with J gene TRBJ2-3, with TRBD2 identical over 10 bases. Germline CDR1 reads SGHRS; CDR2 reads YFSETQ. The CDR3 is made up of 16 amino acids. V gave up 4 bases and J gave up 5 bases; unmatched junction bases: 10. The CDR3, as DNA: TGCGCCAGCAGCCCTTCAGGTAGCGGGAGGTTAGATACGCAGTATTTT. This gives the protein CASSPSGSGRLDTQYF.

A word on this clonotype: This could be a read error, since a much larger clone is one nucleotide away. The V and J genes are TRBV29-1 and TRBJ2-3; D unclear. The germline gives CDR1 SQVTM, CDR2 ANQGSEA. The CDR3 sequence is 10 residues long. CDR3 coding DNA: TGCAGCGTACAAGAAGATATGCAGTATTTT. This sequence encodes CSVQEDMQYF.

This clonotype has just a few counts. The rearrangement joins TRBV27 to TRBJ1-2, with a weak D call TRBD1 (5 bases). Germline assignment: CDR1 MNHEY and CDR2 SMNVEV (reference sequence). V was trimmed by 7 bases and J by 1 base, leaving 10 bases between them. This CDR3 comprises 13 residues. The CDR3: CASTRDLNYGYTF. CDR3 coding DNA: TGTGCCAGCACCCGGGACCTTAACTATGGCTACACCTTC.

A word on this clonotype: The junction differs from germline at one of its ends, possibly a read error. The rearrangement joins TRBV12-3 or TRBV12-4 to TRBJ1-2, with D possibly TRBD1 on 5 matching bases. The CDR3 consists of 14 residues. The CDR3 loop reads CANSLGAGSYGYTF. CDR3 DNA: TGTGCCAACAGTCTAGGGGCAGGTTCCTATGGCTACACCTTC.

This clonotype was seen more than once but under ten times. The V and J genes are TRBV6-6 and TRBJ2-4; 7 bases match TRBD2. The J call may be mistaken, given a closer DNA end match to TRBJ2-7. The germline V gene has CDR1 MNHNY and CDR2 SVGAGI (reference sequence). This CDR3 has 14 amino acids. The CDR3 spells CASSYRREKYEQYF. The CDR3, as DNA: TGTGCCAGCAGTTACCGGCGGGAGAAATACGAGCAGTACTTC.

V is TRBV5-1 and J is TRBJ2-7; D gene unclear. Trimming left V 4 bases short and J 6 bases short, with 14 bases between. This CDR3 comprises 13 residues. Germline loops: CDR1 SGHRS, CDR2 YFSETQ. DNA for the CDR3: TGCGCCAGCAGCCCCCGTCCCTCGGGCGAGCAGTACTTC. It encodes CASSPRPSGEQYF.

The chain employs TRBV5-1 and TRBJ1-2; no definite D call. Trimming stripped 1 base from V and 8 bases from J, with 15 bases between. Germline CDR1 SGHRS, CDR2 YFSETQ. The CDR3 is made up of 14 amino acids. The chain's CDR3 is CASSLRVTDHGYTF. The CDR3 DNA reads as TGCGCCAGCAGCTTGAGGGTGACGGATCACGGCTACACCTTC.

J is TRBJ2-7 and V is TRBV7-9, with 12 bases that match TRBD2. V shed 1 base, J shed 2 bases, and the junction held 3 bases outside the gene matches. Germline V lookup: CDR1 SEHNR, CDR2 FQNEAQ (reference sequence). The CDR3 contains 16 residues. CDR3 DNA: TGTGCCAGCAGCTTAGATTGGACTAGCGGGACCTACGAGCAGTACTTC. This encodes CASSLDWTSGTYEQYF.

This chain links TRBV20-1 with TRBJ2-7; a weak D match, TRBD1 (5 bases). The CDR3 covers 14 residues. The V end was cut by 6 bases, the J end by 2 bases, with 17 bases between. CDR1 and CDR2 from the germline V gene are DFQATT and SNEGSKA (reference sequence). The CDR3 nucleotides read TGCAGTGCGCTGACAGAGACCGCCCCCTACGAGCAGTACTTC. This gives the protein CSALTETAPYEQYF.

This clonotype was seen only a few times. The chain has TRBV10-3 and TRBJ2-3, with 8 bases fitting TRBD2. V shed 10 bases, J shed 0 bases, and the junction held 6 bases outside the gene matches. The CDR3 is made up of 14 amino acids. Per the germline V gene, CDR1 is ENHRY and CDR2 is SYGVKD. CDR3 amino acids: CATAGEGSTDTQYF. The CDR3 nucleotides read TGTGCCACAGCGGGGGAGGGGAGCACAGATACGCAGTATTTT.

The chain is built from TRBV20-1 and TRBJ2-7; 9 bases line up with TRBD1. This CDR3 comprises 15 residues. The V and J ends lost 0 bases and 3 bases, in that order; junction bases with no gene match: 6. Germline V gives CDR1 DFQATT, CDR2 SNEGSKA (reference sequence). The CDR3 coding sequence is TGCAGTGCTAGAGACTTACAGGGGGCGGGCTACGAGCAGTACTTC. The encoded protein is CSARDLQGAGYEQYF.

The V call is TRBV6-5, the J call TRBJ2-7, with D perhaps assigned TRBD1 or TRBD2 (5 bases each). Germline V CDR1 and CDR2: MNHEY, SVGAGI. The CDR3 sequence is 16 residues long. The germline V and J ends were trimmed by 6 bases and 0 bases, with 18 bases remaining between them. CDR3 coding DNA: TGTGCCAGCAGAGACCCGGGGCAGGCGAGCTCCTACGAGCAGTACTTC. Residues: CASRDPGQASSYEQYF.

The chain recombines TRBV6-6 with TRBJ1-2; D is unresolved. Trimming left V 7 bases short and J 3 bases short, with 9 bases between. The V gene's germline CDR1 is MNHNY and CDR2 SVGAGI (reference sequence). The CDR3 has 12 residues. CDR3 coding DNA: TGTGCCAGCATATCGCAGGACTATGGCTACACCTTC. It yields the protein CASISQDYGYTF.

This rearrangement joins TRBV29-1 to TRBJ2-1, with 10 bases lining up with TRBD1. V lost 7 bases and J lost 8; bases outside the gene matches: 11. The CDR3 covers 14 residues. The germline V gene has CDR1 SQVTM and CDR2 ANQGSEA. CDR3 nucleotide sequence: TGCAGCGGCCAGGGACAGGGGAACGGGGATGAGCAGTTCTTC. This encodes CSGQGQGNGDEQFF.

The chain uses TRBV5-1 and TRBJ2-1, with 7 bases matching TRBD1. The CDR3 has 14 amino acids. Unmatched junction bases numbered 8, after V lost 4 bases and J lost 7 bases. Germline V gene data show CDR1 as SGHRS and CDR2 as YFSETQ. CDR3 coding DNA: TGCGCCAGCAGCCCGCAGACAGGGCAGAATGAGCAGTTCTTC. It encodes CASSPQTGQNEQFF.

This clonotype was counted once. The chain employs TRBV11-1 and TRBJ2-6; 9 bases are shared with TRBD1. The CDR3 totals 21 residues. V trimming: 2 bases; J trimming: 0 bases; junction bases outside the gene matches: 14. CDR1 and CDR2 from the germline V gene are SGHAT and FQDESV (reference sequence). The CDR3 protein is CASSLNSIRDRANSGANVLTF. The CDR3 DNA reads as TGTGCCAGCAGCTTAAACTCTATCCGGGACAGGGCCAACTCTGGGGCCAACGTCCTGACTTTC.

V and J are TRBV12-3 or TRBV12-4 and TRBJ1-5; no definite D call. The CDR3 contains 12 residues. V was trimmed by 6 bases and J by 10 bases, leaving 13 bases between them. CDR3 region: CASSQTRDPQHF. The CDR3 nucleotides read TGTGCCAGCAGCCAAACACGAGATCCCCAGCATTTT.

This clonotype came up once. V and J are TRBV6-5 and TRBJ1-2; 10 bases line up with TRBD1. V dropped 7 bases and J dropped 3; count of bases not matched to a gene: 8. There are 15 residues in the CDR3. Per the germline V gene, CDR1 is MNHEY and CDR2 is SVGAGI. CDR3 bases: TGTGCCAGCACAGAGACCGGGACAGGGGACTATGGCTACACCTTC. Translating gives CASTETGTGDYGYTF.

This sequence joins TRBV27 and TRBJ2-1; 11 bases agree with TRBD1. V lost 2 bases and J lost 1; bases outside the gene matches: 1. The CDR3 totals 16 residues. CDR1 is MNHEY and CDR2 is SMNVEV in the germline V gene (reference sequence). CDR3 bases: TGTGCCAGCAGTTTAGGACAGGGGGCGTCCTACAATGAGCAGTTCTTC. Translating it yields CASSLGQGASYNEQFF.